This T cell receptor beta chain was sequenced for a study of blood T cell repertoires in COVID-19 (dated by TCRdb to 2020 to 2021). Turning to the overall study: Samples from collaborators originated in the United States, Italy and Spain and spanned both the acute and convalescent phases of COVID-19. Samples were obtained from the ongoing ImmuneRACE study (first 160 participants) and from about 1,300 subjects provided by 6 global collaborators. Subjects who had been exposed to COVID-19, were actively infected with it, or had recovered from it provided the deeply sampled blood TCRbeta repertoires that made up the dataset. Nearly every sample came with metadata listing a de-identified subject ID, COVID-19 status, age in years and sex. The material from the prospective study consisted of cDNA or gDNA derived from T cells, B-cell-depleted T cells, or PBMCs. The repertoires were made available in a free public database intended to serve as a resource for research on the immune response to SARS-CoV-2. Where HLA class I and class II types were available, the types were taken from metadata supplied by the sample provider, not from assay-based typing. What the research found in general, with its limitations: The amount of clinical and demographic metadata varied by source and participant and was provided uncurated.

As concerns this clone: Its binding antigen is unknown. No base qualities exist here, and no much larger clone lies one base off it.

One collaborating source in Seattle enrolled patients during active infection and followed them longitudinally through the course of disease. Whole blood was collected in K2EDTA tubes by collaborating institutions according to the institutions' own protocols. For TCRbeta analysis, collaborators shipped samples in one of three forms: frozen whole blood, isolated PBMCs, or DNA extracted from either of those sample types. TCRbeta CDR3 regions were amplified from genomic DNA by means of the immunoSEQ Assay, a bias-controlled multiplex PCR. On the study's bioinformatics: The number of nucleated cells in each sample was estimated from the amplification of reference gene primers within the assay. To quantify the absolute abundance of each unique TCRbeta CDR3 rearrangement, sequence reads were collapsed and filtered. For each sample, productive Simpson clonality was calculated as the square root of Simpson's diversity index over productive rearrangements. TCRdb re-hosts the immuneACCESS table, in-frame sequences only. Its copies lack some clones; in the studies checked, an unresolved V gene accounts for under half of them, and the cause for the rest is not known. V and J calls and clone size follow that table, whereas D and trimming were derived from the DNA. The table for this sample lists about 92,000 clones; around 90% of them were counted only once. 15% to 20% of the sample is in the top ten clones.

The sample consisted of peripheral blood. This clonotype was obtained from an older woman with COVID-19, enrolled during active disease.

The bases read TGTGCCAGCAGACCTCTAGCGGGGGCCCCCAGTAGCACAGATACGCAGTATTTT. Its product reads: CASRPLAGAPSSTDTQYF. The chain joins TRBV27 to TRBJ2-3; 10 bases in the junction line up with TRBD2. The germline V gene encodes CDR1 MNHEY and CDR2 SMNVEV (reference sequence). Its CDR3 holds 18 amino acids, cysteine through phenylalanine. The CDR3 DNA has 54 bases and is translated from base 1. V lost 6 bases and J lost 0 bases, and the count of bases not matched to a germline gene is 12.